A single sample is the source of the 20 T cell receptor beta chains below, sequenced in a study of shared clonotypes between healthy human individuals. Only in-frame clones appear in the TCRdb table, and some are missing; sequencing was by immunoSEQ multiplex PCR. The repertoire has about 490,000 clones, 79% of them found once; the top ten carry 12%. Sequenced material: PBMCs. The receptors derive from a woman between 40 and 50 years old in good health. Some clones in this sample may be carry-over from other donors' samples.

In DNA, the CDR3 is TGTGCCAGCAGTAATAGTGGGGGACTAGCGGGAGCAGGGACCCAGTACTTC. Amino acids: CASSNSGGLAGAGTQYF. V is TRBV7-9 and J is TRBJ2-5, with TRBD2 matching 14 bases. The CDR3 consists of 17 residues. Unmatched junction bases numbered 13, after V lost 6 bases and J lost 7 bases. Germline assignment: CDR1 SEHNR and CDR2 FQNEAQ (reference sequence).

The gene calls are TRBV7-2 and TRBJ1-3, with D unclear. Trimming took off 2 bases at V and 3 bases at J, with 8 bases between the two ends. The CDR3 is 14 residues long. Germline V CDR1 and CDR2: SGHTA, FQGNSA. The CDR3 spells CASSLSSVGNTIYF. CDR3 nucleotides: TGTGCCAGCAGCTTAAGTAGTGTTGGAAACACCATATATTTT.

The chain couples TRBV25-1 to TRBJ2-1; possible D gene TRBD2, 5 bases. V lost 5 bases to trimming and J lost 0 bases, with 11 bases between them. Per germline, CDR1 MGHDK and CDR2 SYGVNS. The CDR3 contains 15 residues. CDR3 sequence: CASSYGVYSYNEQFF. CDR3 coding DNA: TGTGCCAGCAGTTACGGGGTTTACTCCTACAATGAGCAGTTCTTC.

The V call is TRBV11-3, the J call TRBJ2-1; either TRBD1 or TRBD2 may supply D (5 bases each). V lost 4 bases, J lost 6 bases, and 10 bases lay in between. This CDR3 has 13 residues. The germline gives CDR1 SGHNT, CDR2 YENEEA. Here the CDR3 DNA reads TGTGCCAGCAGCTATGGGGGAACCAATGAGCAGTTCTTC. It codes for CASSYGGTNEQFF.

The chain has TRBV18 and TRBJ2-7; 9 bases align to TRBD1. Germline V CDR1 and CDR2: KGHSH, LQKENI. Trimming cost V 3 bases and J 6 bases; bases outside gene matches: 6. This CDR3 spans 14 amino acids. The CDR3 spells CASSPGQGGSEQYF. The CDR3 DNA reads TGTGCCAGCTCACCGGGACAGGGAGGGTCCGAGCAGTACTTC. Complete variable domain (other parts from reference TRBV18 and TRBJ2-7): NAGVMQNPRHLVRRRGQEARLRCSPMKGHSHVYWYRQLPEEGLKFMVYLQKENIIDESGMPKERFSAEFPKEGPSILRIQQVVRGDSAAYFCASSPGQGGSEQYFGPGTRLTVT.

The rearrangement joins TRBV2 to TRBJ1-2; 12 nucleotides align to TRBD1. Losses at the gene ends were 11 bases for V and 3 bases for J; bases not matched to a gene: 7. CDR3 length: 14 residues. From germline, CDR1 is SNHLY and CDR2 FYNNEI. CDR3 in DNA: TGTGCCCGGACGGGGACAGGGGGCGACTATGGCTACACCTTC. This encodes CARTGTGGDYGYTF.

This clone was seen a single time. The CDR3 coding sequence is TGCGCCAGCAGCTTGGAGGCAGGGGGTAGCTACACCTTC. Amino acids: CASSLEAGGSYTF. This rearrangement joins TRBV5-1 to TRBJ1-2, with TRBD1 matching over 7 bases. This CDR3 comprises 13 residues. J gave up 9 bases and V 0 bases, and 5 bases lay outside the gene matches. CDR1 and CDR2 from the germline V gene are SGHRS and YFSETQ.

The chain couples TRBV5-1 to TRBJ1-2; 7 positions agree with TRBD1. V was pared by 0 bases and J by 7 bases, with 3 bases of the junction left unmatched. CDR1 is SGHRS, CDR2 YFSETQ, per germline. The CDR3 runs to 13 residues. The CDR3 DNA sequence: TGCGCCAGCAGCTTGGGACAGGGCCCTGGCTACACCTTC. It translates to CASSLGQGPGYTF.

The chain is built from TRBV27 and TRBJ2-6; a possible D gene is TRBD1 (6 bases). Germline CDR1 reads MNHEY; CDR2 reads SMNVEV (reference sequence). The CDR3 length is 17 residues. The V and J ends lost 3 bases and 0 bases respectively, with 12 bases between them. As DNA, the CDR3 is TGTGCCAGCAGTTTGGACAGCTCTAGCTCTGGGGCCAACGTCCTGACTTTC. The encoded protein is CASSLDSSSSGANVLTF.

The gene calls are TRBV10-1 and TRBJ2-2, with D uncertain. There are 13 residues in the CDR3. CDR1 and CDR2 (germline): WNHNN, SYGVQD (reference sequence). V lost 1 base to trimming and J lost 4 bases, with 4 bases between them. The DNA for the CDR3 is TGCGCCAGCAGTGAGTTCCGCACCGGGGAGCTGTTTTTT. Protein: CASSEFRTGELFF.

Notes on this clone: The sample carries other DNA sequences with the same CDR3. The CDR3 DNA reads TGTGCCTGGAGTGTGGGCCTGAACACTGAAGCTTTCTTT. Translation: CAWSVGLNTEAFF. The V and J genes are TRBV30 and TRBJ1-1; D unresolved. Germline lookup yields CDR1 GTSNPN and CDR2 SVGIG (reference sequence). Trimming shortened V by 0 bases and J by 0 bases, and 5 bases separated the two germline ends. There are 13 residues in the CDR3.

The table lists this clone with a few counts. V is TRBV28 and J is TRBJ1-5; TRBD1 is a possible D gene (6 bases). This CDR3 is built from 15 residues. V was pared by 2 bases and J by 3 bases, with 11 bases between. Germline V gene data show CDR1 as MDHEN and CDR2 as SYDVKM. The CDR3 DNA follows: TGTGCCAGCAGTTTACCGGGACAAAACAATCAGCCCCAGCATTTT. This codes for CASSLPGQNNQPQHF.

The rearrangement links TRBV28 to TRBJ1-1, with D possibly TRBD1 on 5 matching bases. The CDR3 is made up of 13 amino acids. The V and J ends lost 8 bases and 0 bases respectively, with 10 bases between them. Germline CDR1 MDHEN, CDR2 SYDVKM. In DNA form, the CDR3 reads TGTGCCAGCGAATCGGACATGAACACTGAAGCTTTCTTT. Translating gives CASESDMNTEAFF.

In DNA form, the CDR3 reads TGTGCCAGCAGCGTAGGGGCGGCTAGCGGGAGGGGCTACGAGCAGTACTTC. It translates to CASSVGAASGRGYEQYF. This sequence joins TRBV9 and TRBJ2-7; 12 bases are shared with TRBD2. There are 17 residues in the CDR3. J lost 3 bases, V lost 0 bases, and 7 bases had no gene match. Looked up from germline, CDR1 is SGDLS and CDR2 is YYNGEE.

This chain links TRBV6-6 with TRBJ2-5; either TRBD1 or TRBD2 may supply D (6 bases each). Germline CDR1 MNHNY, CDR2 SVGAGI (reference sequence). The CDR3 sequence is 14 residues long. V was shortened by 7 bases and J by 5 bases, with 17 bases between the two germline ends. This CDR3 reads CASTPMGGRETQYF. In nucleotides, the CDR3 is TGTGCCAGCACCCCAATGGGGGGCCGGGAGACCCAGTACTTC.

The CDR3 protein is CASSSGPILGYNEQFF. Written as DNA, the CDR3 is TGTGCCAGCAGCTCCGGACCCATTCTGGGGTACAATGAGCAGTTCTTC. The chain is built from TRBV7-8 and TRBJ2-1; D is unclear. Germline CDR1 SGHVS, CDR2 FQNEAQ. This CDR3 has 16 amino acids. V dropped 4 bases and J dropped 4 bases, with 17 bases sitting between them.

The chain couples TRBV4-1 to TRBJ1-4; D gene unclear. Germline CDR1 MGHRA, CDR2 YSYEKL. The CDR3 contains 14 residues. Trimming left V 1 base short and J 5 bases short, with 8 bases between. The CDR3: CASSQGAANEKLFF. DNA of the CDR3: TGCGCCAGCAGCCAAGGGGCAGCGAATGAAAAACTGTTTTTT.

This clone was seen just once. Other DNA sequences from this sample encode an identical CDR3 as well. The chain has TRBV28 and TRBJ2-1; 7 bases align to TRBD2. V gave up 6 bases and J gave up 4 bases; unmatched junction bases: 3. The CDR3 has 13 residues. Germline CDR1 reads MDHEN; CDR2 reads SYDVKM. CDR3 sequence: CASRRGGYNEQFF. The CDR3 DNA follows: TGTGCCAGCAGACGCGGGGGTTACAATGAGCAGTTCTTC.

V is TRBV29-1 and J is TRBJ1-1; 8 bases are shared with TRBD1. CDR1 SQVTM and CDR2 ANQGSEA come from the germline V gene. The CDR3 spans 14 residues. Trimming removed 4 bases from V and 0 bases from J; junction bases left unmatched: 4. CDR3 nucleotide sequence: TGCAGCGTTGGTACAGGGGGGCTGAACACTGAAGCTTTCTTT. The encoded protein is CSVGTGGLNTEAFF.

This rearrangement joins TRBV28 to TRBJ1-1; D is uncertain. Trimming removed 6 bases from V and 3 bases from J, with 14 bases in between. The germline V gene encodes CDR1 MDHEN and CDR2 SYDVKM. The CDR3 totals 14 residues. DNA of the CDR3: TGTGCCAGCAGCCCCCCTATTGGGTACACTGAAGCTTTCTTT. Protein product: CASSPPIGYTEAFF.